Given below is one T cell receptor (beta chain) in context. The assay was immunoSEQ multiplex PCR, and TCRdb's table has in-frame clones only and misses some. The table includes 300,000 to 400,000 clones, roughly 90% detected once. The V gene's germline CDR1 is GTSNPN and CDR2 SVGIG (reference sequence). This CDR3 is 13 amino acids long. Deletions cut 0 bases from V and 2 bases from J, with 7 bases between. These data are taken from a study of blood T cell repertoires in COVID-19. Sequenced input: peripheral blood. This chain joins TRBV30 and TRBJ1-1; D not resolved. This clonotype originated in a woman between 65 and 79 years old with COVID-19, enrolled during active disease. The CDR3 DNA sequence: TGTGCCTGGAGTGTCTCGGTAAACACTGAAGCTTTCTTT. Translated: CAWSVSVNTEAFF.